This TCR beta chain comes out of a study of beta chain features in type 1 diabetes. This clone came up a few times. Germline lookup yields CDR1 MNHEY and CDR2 SMNVEV (reference sequence). The CDR3 is 17 residues long. J gave up 0 bases and V 5 bases, and 7 bases lay outside the gene matches. The sequenced template was cDNA made from the entire isolated RNA. Clones were read by immunoSEQ multiplex PCR, and TCRdb kept only the in-frame ones, dropping some. The sample includes 400,000 to 550,000 clones, over 10% of them seen just once. V gene TRBV27 combines with J gene TRBJ2-6; 7 positions match TRBD1. The sequenced sample consisted of naive CD4+ T cells from blood. The sequence was collected from a young woman in good health. The CDR3 region is CASSPRGISSGANVLTF. In DNA, the CDR3 is TGTGCCAGCAGTCCCAGGGGGATTAGCTCTGGGGCCAACGTCCTGACTTTC.